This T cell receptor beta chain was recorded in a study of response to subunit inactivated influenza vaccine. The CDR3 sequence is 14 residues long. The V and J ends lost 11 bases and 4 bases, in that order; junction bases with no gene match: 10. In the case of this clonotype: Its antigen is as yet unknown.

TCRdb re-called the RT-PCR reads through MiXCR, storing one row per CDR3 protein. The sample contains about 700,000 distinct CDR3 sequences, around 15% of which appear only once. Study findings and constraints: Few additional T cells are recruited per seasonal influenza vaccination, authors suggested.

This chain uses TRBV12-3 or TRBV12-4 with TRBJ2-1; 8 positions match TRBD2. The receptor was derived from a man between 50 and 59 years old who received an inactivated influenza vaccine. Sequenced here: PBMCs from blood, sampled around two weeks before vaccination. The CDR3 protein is CAWGSGSSYNEQFF. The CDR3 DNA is TGTGCCTGGGGGAGCGGGAGCTCGTACAATGAGCAGTTCTTC.